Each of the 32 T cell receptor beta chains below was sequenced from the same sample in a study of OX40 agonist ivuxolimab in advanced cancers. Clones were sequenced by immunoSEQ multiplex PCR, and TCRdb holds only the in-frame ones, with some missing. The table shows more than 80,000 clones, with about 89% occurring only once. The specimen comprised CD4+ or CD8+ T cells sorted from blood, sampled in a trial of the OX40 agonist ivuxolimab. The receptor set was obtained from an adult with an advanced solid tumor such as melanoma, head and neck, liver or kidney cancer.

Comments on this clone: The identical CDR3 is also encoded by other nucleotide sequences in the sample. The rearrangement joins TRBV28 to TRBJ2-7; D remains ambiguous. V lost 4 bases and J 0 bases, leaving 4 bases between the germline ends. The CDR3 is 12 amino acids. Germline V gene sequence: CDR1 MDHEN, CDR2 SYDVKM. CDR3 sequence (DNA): TGTGCCAGCAGTTCCTCCTCCTACGAGCAGTACTTC. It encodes CASSSSSYEQYF.

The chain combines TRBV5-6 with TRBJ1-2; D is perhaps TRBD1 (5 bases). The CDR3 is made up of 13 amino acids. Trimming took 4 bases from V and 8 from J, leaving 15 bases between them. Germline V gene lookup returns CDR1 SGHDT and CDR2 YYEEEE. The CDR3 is CASSAGRAGGYTF. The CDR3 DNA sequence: TGTGCCAGCAGCGCCGGCAGGGCGGGCGGCTACACCTTC.

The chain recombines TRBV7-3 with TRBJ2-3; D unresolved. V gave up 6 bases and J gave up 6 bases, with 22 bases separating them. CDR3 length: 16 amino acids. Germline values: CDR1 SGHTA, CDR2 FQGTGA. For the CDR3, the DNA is TGTGCCAGCAGTACTATCCCGGGCCCAACAAGGGATACGCAGTATTTT. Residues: CASSTIPGPTRDTQYF.

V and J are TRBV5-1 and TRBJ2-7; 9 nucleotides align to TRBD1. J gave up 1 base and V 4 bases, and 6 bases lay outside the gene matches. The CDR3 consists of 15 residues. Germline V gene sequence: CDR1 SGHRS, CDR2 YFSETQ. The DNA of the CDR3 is TGCGCCAGCAGCGTTGACAGGGGGACTTCCTACGAGCAGTACTTC. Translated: CASSVDRGTSYEQYF.

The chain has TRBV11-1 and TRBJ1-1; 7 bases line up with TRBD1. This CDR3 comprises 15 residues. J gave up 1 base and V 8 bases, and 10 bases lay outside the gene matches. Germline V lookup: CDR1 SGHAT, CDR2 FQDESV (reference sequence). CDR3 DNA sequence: TGTGCCAGCGTCCCACAGGGGCAGAAGAACACTGAAGCTTTCTTT. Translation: CASVPQGQKNTEAFF.

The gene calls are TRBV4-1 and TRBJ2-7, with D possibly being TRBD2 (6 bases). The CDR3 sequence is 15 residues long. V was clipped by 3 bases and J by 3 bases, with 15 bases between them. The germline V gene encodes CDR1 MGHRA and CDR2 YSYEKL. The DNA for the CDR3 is TGCGCCAGCAGCCACCCGGCGGGGCTCTACTACGAGCAGTACTTC. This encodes CASSHPAGLYYEQYF.

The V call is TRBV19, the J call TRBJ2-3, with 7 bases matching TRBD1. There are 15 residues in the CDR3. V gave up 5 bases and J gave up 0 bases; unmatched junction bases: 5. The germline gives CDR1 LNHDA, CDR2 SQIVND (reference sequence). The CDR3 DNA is TGTGCCAGTAGTCTGGGGACAGAAAGCACAGATACGCAGTATTTT. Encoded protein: CASSLGTESTDTQYF.

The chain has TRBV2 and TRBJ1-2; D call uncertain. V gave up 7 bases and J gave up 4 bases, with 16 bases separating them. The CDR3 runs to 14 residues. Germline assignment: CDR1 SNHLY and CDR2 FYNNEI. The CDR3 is CASNPAAVTYGYTF. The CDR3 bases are TGTGCCAGCAATCCCGCGGCGGTCACCTATGGCTACACCTTC. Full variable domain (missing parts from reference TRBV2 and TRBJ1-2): EPEVTQTPSHQVTQMGQEVILRCVPISNHLYFYWYRQILGQKVEFLVSFYNNEISEKSEIFDDQFSVERPDGSNFTLKIRSTKLEDSAMYFCASNPAAVTYGYTFGSGTRLTVV.

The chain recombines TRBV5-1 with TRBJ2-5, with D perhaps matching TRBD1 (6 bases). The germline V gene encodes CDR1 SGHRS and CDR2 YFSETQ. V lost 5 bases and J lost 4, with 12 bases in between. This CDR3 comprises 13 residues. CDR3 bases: TGCGCCAGCAGTTGGGAGACAGGAGAGACCCAGTACTTC. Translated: CASSWETGETQYF.

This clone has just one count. CDR3 in amino acids: CASSRSAARYGYTF. DNA of the CDR3: TGTGCCAGCAGCCGTAGTGCAGCGCGTTATGGCTACACCTTC. This sequence joins TRBV6-5 and TRBJ1-2, with D unclear. CDR1 is MNHEY, CDR2 SVGAGI, per germline. This CDR3 is built from 14 residues. The V and J ends lost 6 bases and 5 bases respectively, with 16 bases between them.

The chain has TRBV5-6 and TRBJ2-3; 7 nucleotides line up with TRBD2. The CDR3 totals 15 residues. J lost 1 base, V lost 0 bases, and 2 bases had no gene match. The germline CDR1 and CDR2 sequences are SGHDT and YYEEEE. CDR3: CASSLGLAGTDTQYF. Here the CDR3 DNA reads TGTGCCAGCAGCTTGGGGCTAGCGGGCACAGATACGCAGTATTTT.

CDR3 nucleotide sequence: TGTGCCAGCAAGCCGCTAGCGGGGGGAGAGACCCAGTACTTC. Translation: CASKPLAGGETQYF. The V call is TRBV6-5, the J call TRBJ2-5; 11 bases are shared with TRBD2. V was clipped by 7 bases and J by 4 bases; unmatched bases: 5. This CDR3 spans 14 amino acids. Germline lookup yields CDR1 MNHEY and CDR2 SVGAGI.

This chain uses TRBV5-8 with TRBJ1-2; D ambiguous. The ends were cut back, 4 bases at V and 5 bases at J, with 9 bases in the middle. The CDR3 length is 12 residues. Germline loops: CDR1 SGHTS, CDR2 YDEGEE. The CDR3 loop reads CASSEDWYGYTF. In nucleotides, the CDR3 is TGTGCCAGCAGCGAAGACTGGTATGGCTACACCTTC.

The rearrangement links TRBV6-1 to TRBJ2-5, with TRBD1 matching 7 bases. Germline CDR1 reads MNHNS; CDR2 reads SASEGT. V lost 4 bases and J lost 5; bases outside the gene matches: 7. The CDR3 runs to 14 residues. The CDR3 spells CASSVGTVVETQYF. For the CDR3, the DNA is TGTGCCAGCAGTGTCGGGACAGTGGTTGAGACCCAGTACTTC.

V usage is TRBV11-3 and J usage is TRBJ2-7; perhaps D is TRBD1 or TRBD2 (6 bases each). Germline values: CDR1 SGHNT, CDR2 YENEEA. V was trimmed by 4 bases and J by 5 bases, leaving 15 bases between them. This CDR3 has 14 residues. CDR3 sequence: CASSSGGQSNEQYF. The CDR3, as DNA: TGTGCCAGCAGCTCCGGGGGACAATCCAACGAGCAGTACTTC.

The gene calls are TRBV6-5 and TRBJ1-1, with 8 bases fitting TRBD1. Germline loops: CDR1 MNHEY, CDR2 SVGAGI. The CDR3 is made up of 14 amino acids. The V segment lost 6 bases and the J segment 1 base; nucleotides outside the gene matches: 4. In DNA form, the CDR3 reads TGTGCCAGCAGCCGGACAGGGAGGAACACTGAAGCTTTCTTT. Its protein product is CASSRTGRNTEAFF.

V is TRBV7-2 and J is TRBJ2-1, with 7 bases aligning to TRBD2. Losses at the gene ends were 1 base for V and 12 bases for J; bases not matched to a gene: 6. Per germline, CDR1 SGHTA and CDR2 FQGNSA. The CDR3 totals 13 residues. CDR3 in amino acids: CASSLGGLGGQFF. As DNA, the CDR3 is TGTGCCAGCAGCTTAGGCGGACTAGGCGGGCAGTTCTTC.

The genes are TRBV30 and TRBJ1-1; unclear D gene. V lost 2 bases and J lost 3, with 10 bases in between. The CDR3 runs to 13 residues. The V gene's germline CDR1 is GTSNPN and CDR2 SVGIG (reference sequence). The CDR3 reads CAWSPFIYTEAFF. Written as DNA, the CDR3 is TGTGCCTGGAGTCCCTTTATATACACTGAAGCTTTCTTT.

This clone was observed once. This CDR3 reads CASSSTSKETQYF. CDR3 DNA: TGTGCCAGTAGTTCGACTAGTAAAGAGACCCAGTACTTC. V is TRBV19 and J is TRBJ2-5; weak D call: TRBD2 (6 bases). Trimming removed 5 bases at V and 3 bases at J, with 10 bases between. Germline V gene sequence: CDR1 LNHDA, CDR2 SQIVND (reference sequence). The CDR3 spans 13 residues.

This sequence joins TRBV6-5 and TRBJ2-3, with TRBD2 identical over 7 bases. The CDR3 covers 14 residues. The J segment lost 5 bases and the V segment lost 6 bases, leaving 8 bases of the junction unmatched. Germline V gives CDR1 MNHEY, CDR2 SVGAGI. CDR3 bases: TGTGCCAGCAGCATCGGCGGACTAGTAGATACGCAGTATTTT. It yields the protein CASSIGGLVDTQYF.

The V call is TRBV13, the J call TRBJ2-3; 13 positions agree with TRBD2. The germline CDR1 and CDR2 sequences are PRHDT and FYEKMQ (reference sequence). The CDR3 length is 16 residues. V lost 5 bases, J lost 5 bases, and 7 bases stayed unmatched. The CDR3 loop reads CASSRTSGSGVDTQYF. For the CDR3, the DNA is TGTGCCAGCAGCCGGACTAGCGGGAGTGGAGTAGATACGCAGTATTTT.

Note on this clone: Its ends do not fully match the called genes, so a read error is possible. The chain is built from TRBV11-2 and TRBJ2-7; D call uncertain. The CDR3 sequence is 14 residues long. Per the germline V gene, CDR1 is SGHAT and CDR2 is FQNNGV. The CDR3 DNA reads TGTGCCAGCAGCCTAGATTCCGTTTCTATCGAGCAGTACTTC. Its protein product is CASSLDSVSIEQYF.

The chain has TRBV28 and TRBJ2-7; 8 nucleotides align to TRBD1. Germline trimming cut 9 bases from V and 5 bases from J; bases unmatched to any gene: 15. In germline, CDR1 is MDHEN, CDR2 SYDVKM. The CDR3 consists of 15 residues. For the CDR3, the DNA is TGTGCCAGTGGTAGGGGGGCAGGGGGCCCTAACGAGCAGTACTTC. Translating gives CASGRGAGGPNEQYF.

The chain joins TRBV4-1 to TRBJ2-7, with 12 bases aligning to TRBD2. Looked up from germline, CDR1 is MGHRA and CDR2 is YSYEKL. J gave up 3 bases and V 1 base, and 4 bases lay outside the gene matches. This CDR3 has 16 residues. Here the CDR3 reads CASSQGKLAGGYEQYF. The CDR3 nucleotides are TGCGCCAGCAGCCAAGGTAAACTAGCGGGAGGCTACGAGCAGTACTTC.

CDR3 region: CASSPSTGLAGNEQFF. In nucleotides, the CDR3 is TGTGCCAGCAGCCCTTCGACGGGACTAGCCGGCAATGAGCAGTTCTTC. The J gene is TRBJ2-1, the V gene TRBV4-2; 9 nucleotides match TRBD2. The germline V gene has CDR1 LGHNA and CDR2 YNFKEQ. The CDR3 covers 16 residues. V shed 4 bases and J 6 bases; nucleotides not matched to a gene: 10.

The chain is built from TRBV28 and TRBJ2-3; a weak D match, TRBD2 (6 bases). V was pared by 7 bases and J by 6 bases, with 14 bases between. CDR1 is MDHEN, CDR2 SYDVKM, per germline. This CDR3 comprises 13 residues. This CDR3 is CASTGGGGDTQYF. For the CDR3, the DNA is TGTGCCAGCACTGGGGGAGGTGGGGATACGCAGTATTTT. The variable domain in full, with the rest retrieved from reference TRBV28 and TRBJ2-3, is DVKVTQSSRYLVKRTGEKVFLECVQDMDHENMFWYRQDPGLGLRLIYFSYDVKMKEKGDIPEGYSVSREKKERFSLILESASTNQTSMYLCASTGGGGDTQYFGPGTRLTVL.

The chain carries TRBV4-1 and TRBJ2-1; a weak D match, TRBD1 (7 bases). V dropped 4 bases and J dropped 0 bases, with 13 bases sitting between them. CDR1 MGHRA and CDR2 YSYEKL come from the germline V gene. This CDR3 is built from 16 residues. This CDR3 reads CASSRSGGSSYNEQFF. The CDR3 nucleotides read TGCGCCAGCAGCCGCTCAGGGGGGAGCTCCTACAATGAGCAGTTCTTC.

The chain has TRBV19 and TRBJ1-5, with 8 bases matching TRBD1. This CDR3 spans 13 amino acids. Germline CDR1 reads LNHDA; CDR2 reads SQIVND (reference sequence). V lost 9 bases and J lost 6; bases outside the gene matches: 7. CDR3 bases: TGTGCCAGCGAGCAGGGGGCGGGTCAGCCCCAGCATTTT. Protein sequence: CASEQGAGQPQHF.

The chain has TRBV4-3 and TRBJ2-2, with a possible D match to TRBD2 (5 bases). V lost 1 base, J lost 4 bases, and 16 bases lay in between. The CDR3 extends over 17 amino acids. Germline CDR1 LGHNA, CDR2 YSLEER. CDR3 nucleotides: TGCGCCAGCAGCCAAGTTCTGCTGAGCGGCAGCACCGGGGAGCTGTTTTTT. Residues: CASSQVLLSGSTGELFF.

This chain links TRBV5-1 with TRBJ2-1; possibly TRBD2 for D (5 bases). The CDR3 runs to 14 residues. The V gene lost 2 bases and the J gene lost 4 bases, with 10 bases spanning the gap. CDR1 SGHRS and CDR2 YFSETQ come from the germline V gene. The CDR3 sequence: CASSFNERYNEQFF. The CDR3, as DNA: TGCGCCAGCAGCTTCAACGAGCGGTACAATGAGCAGTTCTTC.

CDR3 nucleotide sequence: TGTGCCAGCAGCGTGGACAATGAGCAGTTCTTC. Amino acid sequence: CASSVDNEQFF. V is TRBV9 and J is TRBJ2-1; D is unresolved. Germline-derived CDR1 and CDR2 are SGDLS and YYNGEE. V was clipped by 2 bases and J by 5 bases, with 2 bases between them. This CDR3 comprises 11 residues.

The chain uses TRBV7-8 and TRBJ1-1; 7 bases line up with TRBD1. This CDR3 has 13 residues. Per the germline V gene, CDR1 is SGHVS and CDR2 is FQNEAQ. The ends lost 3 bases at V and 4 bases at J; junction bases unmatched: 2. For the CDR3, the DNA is TGTGCCAGCAGCTTGTCAGGGGGCACTGAAGCTTTCTTT. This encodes CASSLSGGTEAFF.